This T cell receptor beta chain was documented in a study of neurological immune-mediated disorders. This clonotype has at least ten counts. Losses at the gene ends were 1 base for V and 7 bases for J; bases not matched to a gene: 9. This CDR3 is 15 amino acids long. Germline CDR1 and CDR2: LGHDT and YNNKEL (reference sequence). Every sequencing run gave over 170 million TCR-beta sequences, taken from 15-18 subjects. TCRdb processed the 5' RACE reads anew with MiXCR; each CDR3 protein has one entry. The sample has tens of thousands of distinct CDR3 sequences; about an eighth are singletons. The sequenced material came from PBMCs. This TCR derives from a woman aged 55-70 years with HTLV-1-associated myelopathy (HAM/TSP). The chain combines TRBV3-1 with TRBJ2-7; TRBD1 matches 8 bases. The CDR3 coding sequence is TGTGCCAGCAGCCAAGGAGGGGACAGGTTTGAAGAGCAGTACTTC. Its protein product is CASSQGGDRFEEQYF.